This T cell receptor beta chain was recovered during a study of shared clonotypes between healthy human individuals. TCRdb's copy holds only in-frame clones and misses some; the assay was immunoSEQ multiplex PCR. The data show about a million clones, approximately 68% seen once. Whole-study results and caveats: Memory subsets generally showed lower estimated richness than naive subsets. Shared clonotypes: 4.5% to 5% naive CD4, 3.5% to 4% naive CD8, over 2% memory CD4, approximately 0.37% memory CD8. The four-donor shared clonotypes exceeded non-shared clonotypes in generation probability, with non-shared ones scoring lower.

The germline V gene encodes CDR1 WNHNN and CDR2 SYGVQD (reference sequence). J lost 0 bases, V lost 2 bases, and 6 bases had no gene match. The CDR3 consists of 17 residues. Regarding this clone: What it binds is unknown.

The chain uses TRBV10-1 and TRBJ2-1, with 8 bases that match TRBD2. The TCR was taken from a man aged 18 to 35 in good health. The material sequenced was memory CD4+ T cells sorted from blood. Documented subset: CD45RA-negative fraction. The CDR3 DNA is TGCGCCAGCAGTGAGAGATTAGCGGGGAGCTCCTACAATGAGCAGTTCTTC. The encoded protein is CASSERLAGSSYNEQFF.